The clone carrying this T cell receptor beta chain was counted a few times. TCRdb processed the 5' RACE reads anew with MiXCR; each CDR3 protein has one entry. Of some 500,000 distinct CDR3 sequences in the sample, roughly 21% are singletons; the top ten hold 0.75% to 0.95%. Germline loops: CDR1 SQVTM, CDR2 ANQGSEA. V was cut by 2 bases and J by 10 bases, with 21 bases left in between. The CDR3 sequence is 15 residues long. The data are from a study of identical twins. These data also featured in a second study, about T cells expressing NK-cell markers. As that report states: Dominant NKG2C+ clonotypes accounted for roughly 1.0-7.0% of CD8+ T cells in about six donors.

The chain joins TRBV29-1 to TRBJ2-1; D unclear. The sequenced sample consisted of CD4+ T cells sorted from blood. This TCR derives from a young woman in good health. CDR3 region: CSVEMTYRPQNEQFF. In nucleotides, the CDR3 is TGCAGCGTTGAAATGACTTACCGGCCCCAAAACGAGCAGTTCTTC.